Below are 24 T cell receptor beta chains sequenced from a single sample in a study of vaccination and CD4 T cells after COVID-19. Their target antigens are unknown. The treatment denotes: roughly 11-day PBMC culture with coronavirus spike peptide pools or control peptides (ViraFEST assay). Ahead of the COVID-19 pandemic (2011-2018), the CD4+ T cells of the unexposed donor were collected. Sequencing of the DNA from cultured CD4+ T cells was carried out with the Oncomine TCR Beta short-read assay. Each CDR3 protein gets one entry after TCRdb re-called the PCR reads with MiXCR. The sample gives just over 7,000 distinct CDR3 sequences, roughly 50% of which show up once; about 35% is in the top ten. Sequencing was done on a sample of CD4+ T cells from blood, cultured in vitro. These receptors were obtained from a human donor in good health.

The rearrangement uses TRBV6-1 and TRBJ1-1; weak D call: TRBD1 (6 bases). CDR3 length equals 14 residues. Germline-derived CDR1 and CDR2 are MNHNS and SASEGT. With 7 bases removed from V and 6 bases from J, the gap between germline ends came to 18 bases. CDR3 sequence (DNA): TGTGCCAGCACCCTGTGGCAGGGGTTCTCTGAAGCTTTCTTT. This codes for CASTLWQGFSEAFF.

This rearrangement joins TRBV7-2 to TRBJ1-3, with D uncertain. Germline V gene lookup returns CDR1 SGHTA and CDR2 FQGNSA. The CDR3 is made up of 16 amino acids. Trimming removed 2 bases from V and 2 bases from J, with 13 bases in between. In nucleotides, the CDR3 is TGTGCCAGCAGCTTATTGGGGAATCAAGCTGGAAACACCATATATTTT. Translation: CASSLLGNQAGNTIYF.

This clonotype has only a few counts. The rearrangement links TRBV2 to TRBJ2-5; no firm D call. CDR1 is SNHLY, CDR2 FYNNEI, per germline. The length of the CDR3 is 13 residues. The germline V and J ends were trimmed by 3 bases and 7 bases, with 12 bases remaining between them. The CDR3 DNA reads as TGTGCCAGCAGTGATGCCAGACCGGGGACCCAGTACTTC. Encoded protein: CASSDARPGTQYF.

The J gene is TRBJ2-7, the V gene TRBV10-3; 12 positions match TRBD1. The trim removed 4 bases at V and 4 bases at J, leaving 5 bases unmatched. The CDR3 has 15 residues. Germline loops: CDR1 ENHRY, CDR2 SYGVKD. CDR3 sequence reads: CAISAGTGGSYEQYF. In DNA form, the CDR3 reads TGTGCCATCAGTGCCGGGACAGGGGGCTCGTACGAGCAGTACTTC.

The chain has TRBV20-1 and TRBJ1-1; perhaps TRBD1 as D (6 bases). V was clipped by 5 bases and J by 3 bases, with 16 bases between them. Per the germline V gene, CDR1 is DFQATT and CDR2 is SNEGSKA (reference sequence). The CDR3 spans 14 residues. CDR3 in amino acids: CSAPQGQGDTEAFF. The CDR3 DNA reads as TGCAGTGCTCCCCAGGGACAAGGGGACACTGAAGCTTTCTTT.

This clonotype was seen a few times. The V gene is TRBV6-1, the J gene TRBJ1-1, with D perhaps TRBD1 (5 bases). The length of the CDR3 is 16 residues. Germline loops: CDR1 MNHNS, CDR2 SASEGT. Trimming took off 6 bases at V and 1 base at J, with 18 bases between the two ends. CDR3 sequence reads: CASSSRQGQSNTEAFF. The CDR3 region has the DNA TGTGCCAGCAGCTCCCGGCAGGGTCAATCGAACACTGAAGCTTTCTTT.

This clonotype was picked up a small number of times. This chain uses TRBV20-1 with TRBJ1-5, with TRBD1 identical over 7 bases. The CDR3 is made up of 16 amino acids. Germline values: CDR1 DFQATT, CDR2 SNEGSKA (reference sequence). V was pared by 6 bases and J by 4 bases, with 15 bases of the junction left unmatched. CDR3 amino acids: CSAPTGALVGNQPQHF. The CDR3 DNA sequence: TGCAGTGCACCAACAGGGGCGCTGGTGGGGAATCAGCCCCAGCATTTT.

The rearrangement links TRBV20-1 to TRBJ2-2; 9 nucleotides align to TRBD2. Germline-derived CDR1 and CDR2 are DFQATT and SNEGSKA (reference sequence). With V trimmed by 1 base and J by 2 bases, 2 bases remained unmatched. The CDR3 loop spans 15 amino acids. This chain's CDR3 is CSARVAGVNTGELFF. The CDR3 nucleotides read TGCAGTGCTAGAGTAGCGGGGGTTAACACCGGGGAGCTGTTTTTT.

There are a few counts of this clonotype. This chain links TRBV27 with TRBJ1-6, with 8 bases identical to TRBD1. Germline CDR1 MNHEY, CDR2 SMNVEV (reference sequence). V gave up 6 bases and J gave up 8 bases; unmatched junction bases: 12. CDR3 size: 16 residues. The CDR3 nucleotides read TGTGCCAGCAGACGTGGGACAGGCCTATCGGATTCACCCCTCCACTTT. Translating it yields CASRRGTGLSDSPLHF.

This clonotype showed up just a few times. Mismatch with germline at one junction end may stem from a read error. The V call is TRBV19, the J call TRBJ1-6; 8 bases line up with TRBD1. Germline-derived CDR1 and CDR2 are LNHDA and SQIVND (reference sequence). The CDR3 runs 14 residues. The CDR3, as DNA: TGTGCCAGTAGGAGGGACAGGACTAATTCACCTCTCCACTTT. This gives the protein CASRRDRTNSPLHF.

This clonotype was detected only a few times. The CDR3 sequence is CASSPPGAFSPLHF. For the CDR3, the DNA is TGTGCCAGCAGCCCACCCGGGGCATTCTCACCCCTCCACTTT. The V and J genes are TRBV7-2 and TRBJ1-6; TRBD1 is a possible D gene (5 bases). The germline V gene has CDR1 SGHTA and CDR2 FQGNSA. V was trimmed by 5 bases and J by 10 bases, leaving 15 bases between them. This CDR3 spans 14 amino acids.

V and J are TRBV6-5 and TRBJ1-3, with unresolved D. V lost 2 bases, J lost 4 bases, and 3 bases lay in between. CDR3 length: 12 residues. Looked up from germline, CDR1 is MNHEY and CDR2 is SVGAGI. CDR3 loop: CASSYTGNTIYF. As DNA, the CDR3 is TGTGCCAGCAGTTACACGGGAAACACCATATATTTT.

The chain combines TRBV7-3 with TRBJ2-3, with D possibly matching TRBD2 (7 bases). Trimming stripped 4 bases from V and 1 base from J, with 12 bases between. Germline CDR1 and CDR2: SGHTA and FQGTGA. The CDR3 has 15 amino acids. The DNA of the CDR3 is TGTGCCAGCAGCTCCACGGGGGGCCGCACAGATACGCAGTATTTT. Translation: CASSSTGGRTDTQYF.

This clonotype appeared a single time. CDR3 coding DNA: TGTGCCAGCAGCTTAGATCACGGGTTCCGGGCCGGGGAGCTGTTTTTT. It yields the protein CASSLDHGFRAGELFF. The chain links TRBV11-2 to TRBJ2-2; D unresolved. Germline lookup yields CDR1 SGHAT and CDR2 FQNNGV. V lost 0 bases to trimming and J lost 6 bases, with 14 bases between them. There are 16 residues in the CDR3.

This rearrangement joins TRBV5-1 to TRBJ1-1, with D tentatively TRBD1 (6 bases). CDR1 SGHRS and CDR2 YFSETQ come from the germline V gene. CDR3 length equals 14 residues. V lost 4 bases to trimming and J lost 4 bases, with 14 bases between them. The CDR3 region is CASSTGQPGTEAFF. Here the CDR3 DNA reads TGCGCCAGCAGCACCGGACAGCCTGGCACTGAAGCTTTCTTT.

This clonotype was seen just once. The chain is built from TRBV2 and TRBJ2-5; 8 nucleotides line up with TRBD2. Germline CDR1 and CDR2: SNHLY and FYNNEI. There are 12 residues in the CDR3. J was trimmed by 4 bases and V by 10 bases; bases with no gene match: 5. The CDR3 region is CAIRGGAETQYF. The CDR3 DNA reads as TGTGCCATTCGGGGGGGCGCAGAGACCCAGTACTTC.

The genes are TRBV25-1 and TRBJ1-2, with D hard to call. CDR1 MGHDK and CDR2 SYGVNS come from the germline V gene. The CDR3 is 11 amino acids. Trimming removed 8 bases at V and 8 bases at J, with 12 bases between. The CDR3, as DNA: TGTGCCAGCGAAGGGCCTGGGGGCTACACCTTC. Its protein product is CASEGPGGYTF.

The V and J genes are TRBV6-5 and TRBJ1-1, with a weak D call TRBD1 (6 bases). Trimming pared 0 bases from V and 8 bases from J, leaving 19 bases between. The CDR3 spans 16 residues. Germline V gene data show CDR1 as MNHEY and CDR2 as SVGAGI. The CDR3 DNA sequence: TGTGCCAGCAGTTACTCCCCGGGGGCGCTCACCCGGGAAGCTTTCTTT. Protein sequence: CASSYSPGALTREAFF.

This sequence joins TRBV7-2 and TRBJ2-5, with D possibly being TRBD1 or TRBD2 (5 bases each). Germline CDR1 and CDR2: SGHTA and FQGNSA. There are 17 residues in the CDR3. V shed 5 bases and J shed 0 bases, with 19 bases lying between them. CDR3 loop: CASSRFPGTSYQETQYF. CDR3 DNA sequence: TGTGCCAGCAGCAGATTTCCCGGGACCTCATACCAAGAGACCCAGTACTTC. The full variable domain, rest sourced from reference TRBV7-2 and TRBJ2-5, is GAGVSQSPSNKVTEKGKDVELRCDPISGHTALYWYRQSLGQGLEFLIYFQGNSAPDKSGLPSDRFSAERTGGSVSTLTIQRTQQEDSAVYLCASSRFPGTSYQETQYFGPGTRLLVL.

This clonotype is large within its sample. This sequence joins TRBV30 and TRBJ1-2; 7 bases are shared with TRBD1. In germline, CDR1 is GTSNPN, CDR2 SVGIG (reference sequence). The junction had 1 base not matched to a gene; V was cut back by 4 bases and J by 2 bases. This CDR3 is 12 amino acids long. CDR3 protein: CAWMTGNYGYTF. The CDR3 DNA is TGTGCCTGGATGACAGGGAACTATGGCTACACCTTC.

The chain has TRBV7-9 and TRBJ2-1, with D possibly TRBD2 on 6 matching bases. V shed 1 base and J shed 8 bases, with 15 bases lying between them. From germline, CDR1 is SEHNR and CDR2 FQNEAQ (reference sequence). The CDR3 extends over 15 amino acids. The CDR3 spells CASSLVGGPVDEQFF. As DNA, the CDR3 is TGTGCCAGCAGCTTAGTGGGGGGACCCGTCGATGAGCAGTTCTTC.

The V and J genes are TRBV6-1 and TRBJ2-5; D gene unclear. The CDR3 extends over 15 amino acids. V lost 4 bases to trimming and J lost 1 base, with 13 bases between them. Per germline, CDR1 MNHNS and CDR2 SASEGT. This CDR3 reads CASSVQRRPQETQYF. CDR3 DNA: TGTGCCAGCAGTGTTCAGCGACGACCCCAAGAGACCCAGTACTTC.

This chain joins TRBV19 and TRBJ2-1; D perhaps matches TRBD1 (5 bases). Germline CDR1 reads LNHDA; CDR2 reads SQIVND (reference sequence). V lost 3 bases and J 4 bases, leaving 13 bases between the germline ends. CDR3 length: 15 amino acids. CDR3 protein: CASSMGNQGYNEQFF. The CDR3 DNA reads TGTGCCAGTAGTATGGGTAATCAGGGATACAATGAGCAGTTCTTC.

The chain carries TRBV6-2 or TRBV6-3 and TRBJ1-1, with D perhaps TRBD1 (5 bases). Germline assignment: CDR1 MNHEY and CDR2 SVGEGT. V was pared by 7 bases and J by 1 base, with 19 bases between. The length of the CDR3 is 16 residues. CDR3 protein: CASNSIPGRGNTEAFF. Here the CDR3 DNA reads TGTGCCAGCAACAGCATTCCAGGGAGAGGGAACACTGAAGCTTTCTTT.